These T cell receptor beta chains were read from a single sample in a study of shared clonotypes between healthy human individuals. TCRdb's copy holds only in-frame clones and misses some; the assay was immunoSEQ multiplex PCR. The table has some 2 million clones, 95% seen once. The sample consisted of naive CD4+ T cells sorted from blood. Receptors were obtained from a young man in good health. The CDR3 runs from the conserved cysteine through the conserved F or W. D genes are given only for firm matches. Some rows mark clone size as missing; the rest say once, few, many or name a class of expanded clone.

V gene	clone size	J gene	D gene	CDR3 DNA	CDR3 protein
TRBV7-8	once	TRBJ2-5	TRBD1	TGTGCCAGCAGACCCGACAGGGTAGGCCAAGAGACCCAGTACTTC	CASRPDRVGQETQYF
TRBV11-2	-	TRBJ2-1	-	TGTGCCAGCAGCCGGAGCCTTTTCGAGCAGTTCTTC	CASSRSLFEQFF
TRBV6-1	-	TRBJ2-1	TRBD1	TGTGCCAGCAGTGAAGTACAGGGGGCCGGTGTAGTGCAGTTCTTC	CASSEVQGAGVVQFF
TRBV5-1	once	TRBJ2-5	-	TGCGCCAGCAGCTTTCTGTCCCAAGAGACCCAGTACTTC	CASSFLSQETQYF
TRBV5-4	-	TRBJ1-4	-	TGTGCCAGCAGCTTGGGCGGGGGATATGAAAAACTGTTTTTT	CASSLGGGYEKLFF
TRBV5-6	-	TRBJ2-3	-	TGTGCCAGCAGCTCTCTAGCAGGAGATACGCAGTATTTT	CASSSLAGDTQYF
TRBV11-2	-	TRBJ2-7	-	TGTGCCAGCAGTACAACTCGGGGGAGCTCCTACGAGCAGTACTTC	CASSTTRGSSYEQYF
TRBV4-3	once	TRBJ2-7	TRBD2	TGCGCCAGCAGCCCCCCGACTAGCGGGAGGAGCTCCTACGAGCAGTACTTC	CASSPPTSGRSSYEQYF
TRBV6-6	-	TRBJ1-5	-	TGTGCCAGCAGTTTGACAGCGTATAGCAATCAGCCCCAGCATTTT	CASSLTAYSNQPQHF
TRBV6-1	-	TRBJ2-5	-	TGTGCCAGCAGATTAGCCGGGACAATGGAGACCCAGTACTTC	CASRLAGTMETQYF
TRBV5-1	-	TRBJ2-1	-	TGCGCCAGCAGCTTGGGACAGGAGGCCAGGTGGCAGTTCTTC	CASSLGQEARWQFF
TRBV5-1	-	TRBJ2-7	TRBD2	TGCGCCAGTACGGGACTAGCGGGGACCTACGAGCAGTACTTC	CASTGLAGTYEQYF
TRBV9	-	TRBJ2-5	-	TGTGCCAGCAGCGCTAACCAAGAGACCCAGTACTTC	CASSANQETQYF
TRBV6-6	-	TRBJ2-3	-	TGTGCCAGCCGGCGGGACAGCACAGATACGCAGTATTTT	CASRRDSTDTQYF
TRBV10-1	-	TRBJ2-1	-	TGCGCCAGCAGTGTCACCGGCTCAAGTGTGCAGTTCTTC	CASSVTGSSVQFF
TRBV7-9	-	TRBJ1-4	-	TGTGCCAGCAGCTTCGAGGAAAAACTGTTTTTT	CASSFEEKLFF
TRBV30	-	TRBJ2-7	TRBD2	TGTGCCTGGAGTGCCGGGACTAGCGGGAGGCCAACCTACGAGCAGTACTTC	CAWSAGTSGRPTYEQYF
TRBV30	-	TRBJ1-1	TRBD1	TGTGCCTCCACAGGGGTCTTGAACACTGAAGCTTTCTTT	CASTGVLNTEAFF
TRBV30	-	TRBJ2-5	-	TGTGCCTGGGGGTTAGAGACCCAGTACTTC	CAWGLETQYF
TRBV7-9	-	TRBJ2-5	TRBD1	TGTGCCAGCAGACCCGGGACAGGGAGGGAGACCCAGTACTTC	CASRPGTGRETQYF
TRBV6-7	-	TRBJ2-7	TRBD2	TGTGCCAGCACCACCCCTCCGTTAGCGGGGGGCCCCTACGAGCAGTACTTC	CASTTPPLAGGPYEQYF
TRBV6-1	-	TRBJ2-1	TRBD2	TGTGCCAGCAGTGGACTAGCGGGGGCCCTCAATGAGCAGTTCTTC	CASSGLAGALNEQFF
TRBV10-3	-	TRBJ2-3	-	TGTGCCATCACACGGGACCGCACAGATACGCAGTATTTT	CAITRDRTDTQYF
TRBV9	-	TRBJ2-6	-	TGTGCCAGCAGCGCGCAGGACTCTGGGGCCAACGTCCTGACTTTC	CASSAQDSGANVLTF
TRBV18	-	TRBJ2-5	-	TGTGCCAGCTCACCACCCGCAGGAGAGACCCAGTACTTC	CASSPPAGETQYF
TRBV9	-	TRBJ2-1	-	TGTGCCAGCAGCGTAACTTTGCCCACGGGCCGGAATGAGCAGTTCTTC	CASSVTLPTGRNEQFF
TRBV9	-	TRBJ2-5	-	TGTGCCAGCAGCGTAACGGGCCTAGGCACCCAGTACTTC	CASSVTGLGTQYF
TRBV5-1	-	TRBJ1-1	-	TGCGCCAGCAGCTTCTGGGGCAACACTGAAGCTTTCTTT	CASSFWGNTEAFF
TRBV29-1	-	TRBJ2-1	TRBD1	TGCAGCGTTTATCGGGACAGGAACAATGAGCAGTTCTTC	CSVYRDRNNEQFF
TRBV7-6	-	TRBJ2-7	TRBD1	TGTGCCAGCAGAGCCGGGACAGTCTCCTACGAGCAGTACTTC	CASRAGTVSYEQYF
TRBV28	-	TRBJ1-2	-	TGTGCCAGCAGCCCCCCTGGGTCGGGCAGCTCCAGCTATGGCTACACCTTC	CASSPPGSGSSSYGYTF
TRBV11-2	-	TRBJ2-1	TRBD2	TGTGCCAGCAGCTCGATCCGGACTAGCGGGAGGACAAACAATGAGCAGTTCTTC	CASSSIRTSGRTNNEQFF
TRBV29-1	-	TRBJ2-1	TRBD2	TGCAGCGTTGAGGGACTAGCGGGAGACCCCTACAATGAGCAGTTCTTC	CSVEGLAGDPYNEQFF
TRBV5-4	-	TRBJ2-5	TRBD1	TGTGCCAGCAGCTTGGGCGACAGGGGGCAGGAGACCCAGTACTTC	CASSLGDRGQETQYF
TRBV5-4	few	TRBJ1-2	TRBD1	TGTGCCAGCAGCGGGGACAGTAACTATGGCTACACCTTC	CASSGDSNYGYTF
TRBV19	-	TRBJ2-6	TRBD1	TGTGCCAGTACGAGAGACAGGGGGCCCGGGGCCAACGTCCTGACTTTC	CASTRDRGPGANVLTF
TRBV15	-	TRBJ2-7	-	TGTGCCACCAGCAGATGGGACGGCGATCCCTACGAGCAGTACTTC	CATSRWDGDPYEQYF
TRBV7-9	-	TRBJ1-4	TRBD1	TGTGCCAGCAGCTTTTTGGGGTCTCCGGCAGGGGGCGAAAAACTGTTTTTT	CASSFLGSPAGGEKLFF
TRBV6-1	-	TRBJ2-7	-	TGTGCCAGCAGTGAAGCGGGGCGGGCGGTCGTCGAGCAGTACTTC	CASSEAGRAVVEQYF
TRBV5-6	-	TRBJ2-7	TRBD2	TGTGCCAGCAGCTTGGCCGGGTCTAGCGGGGTGTACGAGCAGTACTTC	CASSLAGSSGVYEQYF